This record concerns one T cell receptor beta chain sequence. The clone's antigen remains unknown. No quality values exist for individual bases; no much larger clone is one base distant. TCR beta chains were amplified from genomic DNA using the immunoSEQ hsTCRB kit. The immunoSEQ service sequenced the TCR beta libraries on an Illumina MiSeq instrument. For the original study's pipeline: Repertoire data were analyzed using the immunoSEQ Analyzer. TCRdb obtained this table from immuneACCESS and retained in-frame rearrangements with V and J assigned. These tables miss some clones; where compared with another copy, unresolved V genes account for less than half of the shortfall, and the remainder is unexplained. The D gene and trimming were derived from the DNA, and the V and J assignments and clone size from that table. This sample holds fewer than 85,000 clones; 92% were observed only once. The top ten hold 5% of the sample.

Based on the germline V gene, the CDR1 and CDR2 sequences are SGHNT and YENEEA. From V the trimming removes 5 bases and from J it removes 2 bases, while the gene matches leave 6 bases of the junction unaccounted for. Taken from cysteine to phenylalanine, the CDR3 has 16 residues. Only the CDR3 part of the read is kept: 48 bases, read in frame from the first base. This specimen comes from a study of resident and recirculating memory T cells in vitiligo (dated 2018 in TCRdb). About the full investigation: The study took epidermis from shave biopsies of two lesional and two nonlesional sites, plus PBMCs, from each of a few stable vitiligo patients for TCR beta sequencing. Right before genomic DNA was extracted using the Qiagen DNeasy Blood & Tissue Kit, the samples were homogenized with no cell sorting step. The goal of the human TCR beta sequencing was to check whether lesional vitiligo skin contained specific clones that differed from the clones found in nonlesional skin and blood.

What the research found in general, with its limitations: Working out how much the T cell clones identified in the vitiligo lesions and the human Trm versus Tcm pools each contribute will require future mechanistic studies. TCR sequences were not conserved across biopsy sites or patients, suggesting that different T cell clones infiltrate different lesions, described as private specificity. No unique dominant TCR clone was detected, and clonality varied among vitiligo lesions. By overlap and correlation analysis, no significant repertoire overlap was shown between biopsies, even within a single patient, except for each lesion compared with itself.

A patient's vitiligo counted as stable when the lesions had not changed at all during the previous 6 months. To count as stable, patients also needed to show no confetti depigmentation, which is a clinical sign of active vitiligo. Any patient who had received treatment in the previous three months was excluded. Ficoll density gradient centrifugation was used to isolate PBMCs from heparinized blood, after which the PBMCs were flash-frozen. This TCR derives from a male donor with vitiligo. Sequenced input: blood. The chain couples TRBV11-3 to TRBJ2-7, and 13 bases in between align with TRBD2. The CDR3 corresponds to CASSLRTSGSAYEQYF. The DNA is TGTGCCAGCAGCCTTCGGACTAGCGGGAGCGCCTACGAGCAGTACTTC. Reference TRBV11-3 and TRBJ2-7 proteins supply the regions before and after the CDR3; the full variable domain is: EAGVVQSPRYKIIEKKQPVAFWCNPISGHNTLYWYLQNLGQGPELLIRYENEEAVDDSQLPKDRFSAERLKGVDSTLKIQPAELGDSAVYLCASSLRTSGSAYEQYFGPGTRLTVT.